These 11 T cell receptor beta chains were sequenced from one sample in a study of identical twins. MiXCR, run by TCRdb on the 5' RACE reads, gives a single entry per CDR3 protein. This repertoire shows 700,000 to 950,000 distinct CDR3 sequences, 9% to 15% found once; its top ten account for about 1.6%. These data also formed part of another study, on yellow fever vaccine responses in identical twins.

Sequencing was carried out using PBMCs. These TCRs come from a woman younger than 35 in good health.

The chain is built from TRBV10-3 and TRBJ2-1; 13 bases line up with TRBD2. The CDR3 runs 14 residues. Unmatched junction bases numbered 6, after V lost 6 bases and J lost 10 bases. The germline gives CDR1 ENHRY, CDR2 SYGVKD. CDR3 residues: CAIRSTSGGPEQFF. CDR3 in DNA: TGTGCCATCAGATCGACTAGCGGGGGGCCGGAGCAGTTCTTC.

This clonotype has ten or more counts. CDR3: CASSLAGGSSPLHF. The CDR3 DNA reads TGTGCCAGCAGCTTAGCTGGGGGTAGCTCACCCCTCCACTTT. The rearrangement uses TRBV11-3 and TRBJ1-6; tentative D call: TRBD1 (5 bases). V was shortened by 1 base and J by 10 bases, with 11 bases between the two germline ends. The germline V gene encodes CDR1 SGHNT and CDR2 YENEEA. This CDR3 region has 14 residues.

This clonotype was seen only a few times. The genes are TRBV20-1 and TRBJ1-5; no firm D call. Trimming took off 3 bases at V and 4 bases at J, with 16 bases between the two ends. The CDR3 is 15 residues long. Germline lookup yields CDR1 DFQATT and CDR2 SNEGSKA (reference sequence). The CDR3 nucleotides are TGCAGTGCTAGCCCTACAGAGTTGTTAAATCAGCCCCAGCATTTT. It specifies CSASPTELLNQPQHF.

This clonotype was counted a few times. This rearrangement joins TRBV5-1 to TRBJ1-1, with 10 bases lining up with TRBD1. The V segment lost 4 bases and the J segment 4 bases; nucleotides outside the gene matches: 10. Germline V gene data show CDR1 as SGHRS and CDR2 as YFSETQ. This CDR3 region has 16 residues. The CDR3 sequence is CASSGSGTGAFTEAFF. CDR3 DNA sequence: TGCGCCAGCAGCGGATCCGGGACAGGGGCGTTCACTGAAGCTTTCTTT. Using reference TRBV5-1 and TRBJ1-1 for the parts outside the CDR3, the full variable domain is KAGVTQTPRYLIKTRGQQVTLSCSPISGHRSVSWYQQTPGQGLQFLFEYFSETQRNKGNFPGRFSGRQFSNSRSEMNVSTLELGDSALYLCASSGSGTGAFTEAFFGQGTRLTVV.

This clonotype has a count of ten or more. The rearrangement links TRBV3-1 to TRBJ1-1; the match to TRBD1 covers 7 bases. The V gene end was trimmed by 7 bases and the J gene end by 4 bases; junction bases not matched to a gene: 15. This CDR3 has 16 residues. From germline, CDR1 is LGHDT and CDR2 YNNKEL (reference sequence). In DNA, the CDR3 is TGTGCCAGCATTGGGACAGTGGCGTCGGGGGGCACTGAAGCTTTCTTT. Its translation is CASIGTVASGGTEAFF.

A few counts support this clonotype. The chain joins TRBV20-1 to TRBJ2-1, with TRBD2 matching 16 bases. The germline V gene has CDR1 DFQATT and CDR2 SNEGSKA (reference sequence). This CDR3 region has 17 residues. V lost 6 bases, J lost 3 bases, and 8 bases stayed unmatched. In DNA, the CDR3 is TGCAGTGCCCAAGGGACTAGCGGGAGGGCCCTCTACAATGAGCAGTTCTTC. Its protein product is CSAQGTSGRALYNEQFF.

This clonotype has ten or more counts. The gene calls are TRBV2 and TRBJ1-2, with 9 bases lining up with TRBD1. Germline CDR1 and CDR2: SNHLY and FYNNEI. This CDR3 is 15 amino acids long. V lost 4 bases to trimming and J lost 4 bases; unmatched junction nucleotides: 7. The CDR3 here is CASSGGQGPFYGYTF. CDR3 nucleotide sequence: TGTGCCAGCAGTGGCGGACAGGGGCCCTTCTATGGCTACACCTTC.

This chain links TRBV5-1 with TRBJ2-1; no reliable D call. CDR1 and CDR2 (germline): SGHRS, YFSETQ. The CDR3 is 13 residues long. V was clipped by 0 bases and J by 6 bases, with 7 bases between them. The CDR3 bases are TGCGCCAGCAGCTTGGTCGTAGGCAATGAGCAGTTCTTC. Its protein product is CASSLVVGNEQFF.

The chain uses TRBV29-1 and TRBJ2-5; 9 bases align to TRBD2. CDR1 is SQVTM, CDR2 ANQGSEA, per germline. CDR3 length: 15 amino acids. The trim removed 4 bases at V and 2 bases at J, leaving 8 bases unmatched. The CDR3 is CSVVAGATLQETQYF. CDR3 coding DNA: TGCAGCGTTGTAGCGGGGGCGACTCTACAAGAGACCCAGTACTTC.

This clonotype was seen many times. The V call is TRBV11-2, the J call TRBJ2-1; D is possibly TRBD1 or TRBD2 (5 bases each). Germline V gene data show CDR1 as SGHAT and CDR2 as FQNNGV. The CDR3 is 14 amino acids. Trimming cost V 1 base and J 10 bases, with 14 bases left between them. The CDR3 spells CASSLGGLFREQFF. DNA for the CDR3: TGTGCCAGCAGCTTAGGGGGGTTGTTCCGGGAGCAGTTCTTC.

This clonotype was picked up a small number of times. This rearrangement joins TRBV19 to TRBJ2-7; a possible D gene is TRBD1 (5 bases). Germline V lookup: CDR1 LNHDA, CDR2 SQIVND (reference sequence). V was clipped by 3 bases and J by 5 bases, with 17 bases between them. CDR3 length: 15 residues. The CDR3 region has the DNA TGTGCCAGTAGTATTCCCGGTGCAGGGTACCACGAGCAGTACTTC. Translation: CASSIPGAGYHEQYF.